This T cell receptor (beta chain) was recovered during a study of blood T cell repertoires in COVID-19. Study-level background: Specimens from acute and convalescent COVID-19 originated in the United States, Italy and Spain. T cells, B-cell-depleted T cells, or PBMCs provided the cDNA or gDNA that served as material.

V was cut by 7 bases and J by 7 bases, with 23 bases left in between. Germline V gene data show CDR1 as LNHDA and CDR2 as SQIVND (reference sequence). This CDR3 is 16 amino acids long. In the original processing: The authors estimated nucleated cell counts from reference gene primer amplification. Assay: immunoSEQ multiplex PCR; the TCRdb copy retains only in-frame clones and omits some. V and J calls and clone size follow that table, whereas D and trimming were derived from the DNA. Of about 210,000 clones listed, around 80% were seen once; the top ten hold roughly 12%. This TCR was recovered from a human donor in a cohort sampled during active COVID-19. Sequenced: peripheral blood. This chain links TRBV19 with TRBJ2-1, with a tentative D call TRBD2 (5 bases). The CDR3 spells CASTIGRASPWNEQFF. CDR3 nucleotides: TGTGCCAGTACCATCGGGCGGGCTAGCCCCTGGAATGAGCAGTTCTTC.